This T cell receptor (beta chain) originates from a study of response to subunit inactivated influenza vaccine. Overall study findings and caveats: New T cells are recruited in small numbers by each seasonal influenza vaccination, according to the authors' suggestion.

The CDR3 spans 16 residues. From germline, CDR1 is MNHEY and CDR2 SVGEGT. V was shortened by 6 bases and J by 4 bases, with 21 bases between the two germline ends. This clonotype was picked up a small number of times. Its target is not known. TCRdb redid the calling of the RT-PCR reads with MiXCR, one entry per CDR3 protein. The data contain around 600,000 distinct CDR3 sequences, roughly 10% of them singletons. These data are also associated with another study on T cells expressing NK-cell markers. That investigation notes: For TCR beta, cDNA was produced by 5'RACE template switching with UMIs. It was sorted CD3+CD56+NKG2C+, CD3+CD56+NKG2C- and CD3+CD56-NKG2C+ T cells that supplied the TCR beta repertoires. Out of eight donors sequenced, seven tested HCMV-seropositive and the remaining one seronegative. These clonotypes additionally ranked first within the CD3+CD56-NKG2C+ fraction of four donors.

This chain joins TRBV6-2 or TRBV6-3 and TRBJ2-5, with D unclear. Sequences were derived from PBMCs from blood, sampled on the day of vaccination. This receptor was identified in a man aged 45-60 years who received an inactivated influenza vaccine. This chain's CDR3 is CASSYDEYSPPETQYF. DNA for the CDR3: TGTGCCAGCAGCTACGACGAGTACAGTCCCCCAGAGACCCAGTACTTC.